These 17 T cell receptor beta chains were sequenced from one sample in a study of blood T cell repertoires in COVID-19. Assay: immunoSEQ multiplex PCR; the TCRdb copy retains only in-frame clones and omits some. This sample carries about 300,000 clones, 85% to 90% of them seen once, and the ten largest clones take around 9.3%. Sequencing was performed on PBMCs or T cells enriched from blood (not recorded which). The source is a woman younger than 30 who had recovered from COVID-19.

The chain has TRBV27 and TRBJ2-7, with no clear D. Per germline, CDR1 MNHEY and CDR2 SMNVEV (reference sequence). The CDR3 extends over 16 amino acids. Trimming took 2 bases from V and 0 from J, leaving 14 bases between them. The CDR3: CASSLTASELSYEQYF. The CDR3 region has the DNA TGTGCCAGCAGTTTAACGGCCAGCGAACTCTCCTACGAGCAGTACTTC.

This sequence joins TRBV11-1 and TRBJ1-1, with 9 bases lining up with TRBD1. The germline CDR1 and CDR2 sequences are SGHAT and FQDESV (reference sequence). The CDR3 length is 16 residues. J lost 1 base, V lost 5 bases, and 8 bases had no gene match. The chain's CDR3 is CASSPHQTGGNTEAFF. The CDR3 DNA reads as TGTGCCAGCAGCCCCCACCAGACAGGGGGGAACACTGAAGCTTTCTTT. The full variable domain, rest sourced from reference TRBV11-1 and TRBJ1-1, is EAEVAQSPRYKITEKSQAVAFWCDPISGHATLYWYRQILGQGPELLVQFQDESVVDDSQLPKDRFSAERLKGVDSTLKIQPAELGDSAMYLCASSPHQTGGNTEAFFGQGTRLTVV.

The chain is built from TRBV24-1 and TRBJ1-2; 7 bases are a match to TRBD1. The CDR3 contains 12 residues. Trimming removed 9 bases from V and 6 bases from J; junction bases left unmatched: 6. The germline gives CDR1 KGHDR, CDR2 SFDVKD. The CDR3 reads CATWGQLHGYTF. For the CDR3, the DNA is TGTGCCACCTGGGGACAGCTTCATGGCTACACCTTC.

The J gene is TRBJ1-1, the V gene TRBV11-2, with TRBD1 identical over 7 bases. The V gene end was trimmed by 2 bases and the J gene end by 4 bases; junction bases not matched to a gene: 10. The CDR3 is 16 residues long. In germline, CDR1 is SGHAT, CDR2 FQNNGV. The CDR3 sequence is CASSLITGVGVTEAFF. The CDR3 DNA is TGTGCCAGCAGCTTAATTACAGGGGTAGGTGTCACTGAAGCTTTCTTT.

This clone was found once. CDR3 DNA: TGTGCCAGCAGTCCGACAGGGAAAGATACACCCCTCCACTTT. Amino acids: CASSPTGKDTPLHF. This chain uses TRBV6-5 with TRBJ1-6; TRBD1 matches at 7 bases. V shed 5 bases and J 11 bases; nucleotides not matched to a gene: 9. Germline loops: CDR1 MNHEY, CDR2 SVGAGI. This CDR3 spans 14 amino acids.

V gene TRBV2 combines with J gene TRBJ2-7; weak D call: TRBD2 (5 bases). Looked up from germline, CDR1 is SNHLY and CDR2 is FYNNEI. V lost 0 bases to trimming and J lost 4 bases, with 13 bases between them. The CDR3 is 15 residues long. CDR3 in amino acids: CASSEAELVSYEQYF. The CDR3 coding sequence is TGTGCCAGCAGTGAAGCGGAACTAGTCAGTTACGAGCAGTACTTC. Based on the CDR3 plus reference TRBV2 and TRBJ2-7, the full variable domain is EPEVTQTPSHQVTQMGQEVILRCVPISNHLYFYWYRQILGQKVEFLVSFYNNEISEKSEIFDDQFSVERPDGSNFTLKIRSTKLEDSAMYFCASSEAELVSYEQYFGPGTRLTVT.

A note on this clone: Germline is not matched at one junction end, which may reflect a read error. The rearrangement joins TRBV30 to TRBJ2-7, with D tentatively TRBD1 (6 bases). The germline V gene has CDR1 GTSNPN and CDR2 SVGIG (reference sequence). The CDR3 contains 13 residues. CDR3 residues: CAWEGDFGYEQYF. The CDR3 nucleotides read TGTGCCTGGGAGGGGGATTTCGGGTACGAACAGTACTTC.

Concerning this clone itself: The sample has other DNA sequences that encode this CDR3 too. This chain uses TRBV18 with TRBJ2-2; 8 nucleotides match TRBD1. Trimming at V came to 6 bases and at J to 1 base, leaving 4 bases not matched to a gene. This CDR3 has 15 residues. The germline gives CDR1 KGHSH, CDR2 LQKENI. CDR3 amino acids: CASSPGTGNTGELFF. The DNA for the CDR3 is TGTGCCAGCTCGCCCGGGACAGGGAACACCGGGGAGCTGTTTTTT.

V is TRBV16 and J is TRBJ1-1, with D uncertain. Germline V gene sequence: CDR1 KGHSY, CDR2 FQNENV. The CDR3 totals 11 residues. V lost 0 bases to trimming and J lost 11 bases, with 7 bases between them. CDR3 coding DNA: TGTGCCAGCAGCCAATCCGGTCGGGCTTTCTTT. This sequence encodes CASSQSGRAFF.

The sample holds one count of this clone. The chain has TRBV27 and TRBJ2-7, with D uncertain. Per germline, CDR1 MNHEY and CDR2 SMNVEV (reference sequence). V was trimmed by 3 bases and J by 2 bases, leaving 17 bases between them. The CDR3 runs to 16 residues. Here the CDR3 DNA reads TGTGCCAGCAGTTTTGACGTCGGCAGGCTCACCTACGAGCAGTACTTC. This codes for CASSFDVGRLTYEQYF.

J is TRBJ2-5 and V is TRBV5-4, with 10 bases aligning to TRBD2. V lost 0 bases, J lost 4 bases, and 9 bases stayed unmatched. Germline CDR1 is SGHNT and CDR2 is YYREEE (reference sequence). This CDR3 has 17 residues. The chain's CDR3 is CASSLGLAGVVAETQYF. In DNA form, the CDR3 reads TGTGCCAGCAGCTTGGGGCTAGCGGGAGTAGTGGCAGAGACCCAGTACTTC. The variable domain in full, with the rest retrieved from reference TRBV5-4 and TRBJ2-5, is ETGVTQSPTHLIKTRGQQVTLRCSSQSGHNTVSWYQQALGQGPQFIFQYYREEENGRGNFPPRFSGLQFPNYSSELNVNALELDDSALYLCASSLGLAGVVAETQYFGPGTRLLVL.

V is TRBV27 and J is TRBJ1-5; D remains unclear. The V gene lost 0 bases and the J gene lost 5 bases, with 14 bases spanning the gap. Germline V lookup: CDR1 MNHEY, CDR2 SMNVEV (reference sequence). The CDR3 loop spans 16 amino acids. The CDR3 here is CASSLSTGLSDQPQHF. The CDR3 DNA reads TGTGCCAGCAGTTTATCGACGGGGTTGAGCGATCAGCCCCAGCATTTT.

The chain recombines TRBV3-1 (or the pseudogene TRBV3-2) with TRBJ2-7; 8 bases are a match to TRBD1. Germline lookup yields CDR1 LGHDT and CDR2 YNNKEL (reference sequence). This CDR3 comprises 15 residues. The J segment lost 6 bases and the V segment lost 4 bases, leaving 11 bases of the junction unmatched. CDR3 region: CASSPLIGQGIEQYF. Written as DNA, the CDR3 is TGTGCCAGCAGCCCATTAATAGGACAGGGCATCGAGCAGTACTTC.

Remarks on this clone: Other DNA sequences within the sample encode an identical CDR3. The rearrangement links TRBV7-3 to TRBJ2-5; 7 bases line up with TRBD2. Per germline, CDR1 SGHTA and CDR2 FQGTGA. V lost 5 bases to trimming and J lost 5 bases; unmatched junction nucleotides: 5. This CDR3 has 13 residues. The CDR3 nucleotides are TGTGCCAGCAGCCCGATGCGGGGGGAGACCCAGTACTTC. It specifies CASSPMRGETQYF. Full variable domain (remainder filled in from reference TRBV7-3 and TRBJ2-5): GAGVSQTPSNKVTEKGKYVELRCDPISGHTALYWYRQSLGQGPEFLIYFQGTGAADDSGLPNDRFFAVRPEGSVSTLKIQRTERGDSAVYLCASSPMRGETQYFGPGTRLLVL.

V and J are TRBV7-3 and TRBJ2-3; no firm D call. CDR3 length: 14 residues. V dropped 2 bases and J dropped 6 bases, with 12 bases sitting between them. Per germline, CDR1 SGHTA and CDR2 FQGTGA. The CDR3 DNA reads as TGTGCCAGCAGCTTACTGGGCCAGTCGGATACGCAGTATTTT. Its protein is CASSLLGQSDTQYF.

The rearrangement uses TRBV6-5 and TRBJ1-4; no reliable D call. In germline, CDR1 is MNHEY, CDR2 SVGAGI. The ends were cut back, 6 bases at V and 6 bases at J, with 14 bases in the middle. This CDR3 region has 14 residues. CDR3 in DNA: TGTGCCAGCAGCCCGGAGGGCTTCGATGAAAAACTGTTTTTT. This codes for CASSPEGFDEKLFF.

The gene calls are TRBV6-1 and TRBJ1-1; D is possibly TRBD1 (6 bases). The CDR3 is 16 residues long. Deletions cut 3 bases from V and 4 bases from J, with 18 bases between. Germline V gene data show CDR1 as MNHNS and CDR2 as SASEGT. CDR3 sequence reads: CASSDDYRVMGTEAFF. The DNA for the CDR3 is TGTGCCAGCAGTGACGACTACAGGGTTATGGGCACTGAAGCTTTCTTT.